A selection of T cell receptor beta chains follows, all from one sample in a study of T cells in Graves' hyperthyroidism and ophthalmopathy. In TCRdb, the multiplex PCR reads were re-called with MiXCR into one record per CDR3 protein. This repertoire shows over 350,000 distinct CDR3 sequences, more than 13% found once; its top ten account for 25% to 30%. Material for sequencing was blood. The receptors come from a man between 45 and 60 years old with Graves' ophthalmopathy. The CDR3 runs from the conserved cysteine through the conserved F or W. D genes are given only for firm matches. The size entry is marked missing in some rows and otherwise reads once, few, many or a size class.

j_call v_call d_call clone_size cdr3_nt cdr3_aa
TRBJ2-4 TRBV27 . many TGTGCCAGCAGTCCCCGGGGTAGAGTGGGATGGGAAAACATTCAGTACTTC CASSPRGRVGWENIQYF
TRBJ2-1 TRBV5-6 TRBD2 . TGTGCCAGCAGGGAAACCGGGACTAGCGGTCGCCACAATGAGCAGTTCTTC CASRETGTSGRHNEQFF
TRBJ2-7 TRBV30 . few TGTGCCTGGATCTCGGCTCGGGACTTACCATACGAGCAGTACTTC CAWISARDLPYEQYF
TRBJ2-1 TRBV6-1 TRBD2 few TGTGCCAGCAGAGGACTAGCGGGAGTCCCCAATGAGCAGTTCTTC CASRGLAGVPNEQFF
TRBJ1-4 TRBV6-1 TRBD1 many TGTGCCAGCAGGGCAACAGGGGGGACTAATGAAAAACTGTTTTTT CASRATGGTNEKLFF
TRBJ2-2 TRBV20-1 TRBD2 few TGCAGTGCTACCGCGGGAGGGTCCACCGGGGAGCTGTTTTTT CSATAGGSTGELFF
TRBJ2-1 TRBV11-3 TRBD2 many TGTGCCATCGTGCTAGCGGAAGCAAACAATGAGCAGTTCTTC CAIVLAEANNEQFF
TRBJ1-5 TRBV7-3 . once TGTGCCAGCAGCTTAAGGGTGAAAAAGCGGACTAGCAATCAGCCCCAGCATTTT CASSLRVKKRTSNQPQHF
TRBJ2-7 TRBV2 . many TGTGCCAGCAGTGAACTATTGATGAGGGGGTCAGGGCAGTACTTC CASSELLMRGSGQYF
TRBJ2-7 TRBV4-2 . . TGTGCCAGCAGCCAAACCCTAAGCCGCGAAGGTTACGAGCAGTACTTC CASSQTLSREGYEQYF
TRBJ2-5 TRBV11-2 . few TGTGCCAGCACCGGCCGGGATAGCGGAGATCAAGAGACCCAGTACTTC CASTGRDSGDQETQYF
TRBJ1-6 TRBV7-8 TRBD1 . TGTGCCAGCAGCTTTCGGACAGGGGAGGGGAATTCACCCCTCCACTTT CASSFRTGEGNSPLHF
TRBJ2-5 TRBV18 TRBD2 . TGTGCCAGCTCGCCTCCTGGTAGCGGGAGGGCCCCAGAGACCCAGTACTTC CASSPPGSGRAPETQYF
TRBJ2-7 TRBV20-1 TRBD2 many TGCAGTGCTAGGGAACCTCTAGCGGGAGCCTACGAGCAGTACTTC CSAREPLAGAYEQYF
TRBJ1-1 TRBV20-1 . . TGCAGTGCTAGAGAACAGGGACGGGCCACTGAAGCTTTCTTT CSAREQGRATEAFF
TRBJ2-1 TRBV20-1 TRBD2 . TGCAGTGCTAAACCCGGGACTAGCGGGAGGAGCGGAAATGAGCAGTTCTTC CSAKPGTSGRSGNEQFF